The 26 T cell receptor beta chains below were found in one sample sequenced in a study of blood T cells in healthy people across ages. The authors ran a second PCR of about 6 to 12 cycles using a sample-barcoded 5' primer and a J-beta primer mix. Each CDR3 protein is one row after TCRdb ran MiXCR on the 5' RACE reads. The sample holds about 730,000 distinct CDR3 sequences, roughly two fifths seen once. The sequencing input was blood. All receptors come from a woman aged 60 to 75 in good health.

The chain combines TRBV7-9 with TRBJ2-1; perhaps D is TRBD1 or TRBD2 (5 bases each). Looked up from germline, CDR1 is SEHNR and CDR2 is FQNEAQ (reference sequence). The V and J ends lost 7 bases and 3 bases respectively, with 16 bases between them. The CDR3 totals 15 residues. The CDR3 bases are TGTGCCAGCACCACCGGGACCATGAACTACAATGAGCAGTTCTTC. Translating it yields CASTTGTMNYNEQFF.

V is TRBV15 and J is TRBJ2-3; the D gene is possibly TRBD2 (7 bases). Germline lookup yields CDR1 LNHNV and CDR2 YYDKDF (reference sequence). There are 15 residues in the CDR3. V was trimmed by 0 bases and J by 6 bases, leaving 13 bases between them. This CDR3 reads CATSRDRGAGDTQYF. The DNA for the CDR3 is TGTGCCACCAGCAGAGATCGGGGGGCGGGGGATACGCAGTATTTT.

This clonotype was seen at least ten times. The chain uses TRBV27 and TRBJ1-1; D not certain. Germline V gene sequence: CDR1 MNHEY, CDR2 SMNVEV (reference sequence). The CDR3 has 14 amino acids. Trimming pared 4 bases from V and 0 bases from J, leaving 9 bases between. The CDR3 loop reads CASSWHYMNTEAFF. DNA for the CDR3: TGTGCCAGCAGTTGGCACTACATGAACACTGAAGCTTTCTTT.

Remarks on this clonotype: The junction shows a germline mismatch at one end, possibly a read error. V and J are TRBV11-2 and TRBJ2-3, with 13 bases that match TRBD2. The CDR3 consists of 17 residues. The germline gives CDR1 SGHAT, CDR2 FQNNGV. CDR3 region: CVSSFQGLAGALDTQYF. The DNA for the CDR3 is TGTGTCAGCAGCTTCCAAGGACTAGCGGGAGCGTTGGATACGCAGTATTTT.

The sample holds a few counts of this clonotype. The rearrangement links TRBV3-1 to TRBJ1-5; tentatively, D is TRBD1 (6 bases). This CDR3 is built from 16 residues. The germline V and J ends were trimmed by 1 base and 5 bases, with 15 bases remaining between them. Germline lookup yields CDR1 LGHDT and CDR2 YNNKEL (reference sequence). CDR3 in amino acids: CASSQGAGELHQPQHF. The CDR3 nucleotides are TGTGCCAGCAGCCAAGGAGCAGGGGAGTTACATCAGCCCCAGCATTTT.

This clonotype was detected only a few times. The gene calls are TRBV6-2 or TRBV6-3 and TRBJ2-5, with D possibly being TRBD2 (6 bases). Between the trimmed V and J ends, which lost 2 bases and 5 bases, there was a span of 21 bases. The CDR3 has 17 amino acids. Germline lookup yields CDR1 MNHEY and CDR2 SVGEGT. CDR3 sequence reads: CASSYRPFSGPPETQYF. The CDR3 bases are TGTGCCAGCAGTTACCGACCATTTAGCGGCCCCCCCGAGACCCAGTACTTC.

As to this clonotype: One end of the junction fails to match germline, which may point to a read error. This chain links TRBV7-2 with TRBJ2-5; maybe TRBD2 (6 bases). Gene TRBJ2-7 matches the end of the DNA better, so the J call may be wrong. This CDR3 region has 15 residues. CDR1 is SGHTA and CDR2 is FQGNSA in the germline V gene. The CDR3 DNA is TGTGTCAGCAGCCCCTTAGCGGAGACATACTACGAGCAGTACTTC. The encoded protein is CVSSPLAETYYEQYF.

The gene calls are TRBV20-1 and TRBJ1-5, with D uncertain. The germline gives CDR1 DFQATT, CDR2 SNEGSKA (reference sequence). With 0 bases removed from V and 0 bases from J, the gap between germline ends came to 6 bases. CDR3 size: 14 residues. The CDR3 DNA follows: TGCAGTGCTAGAGAAGTAGATAGCAATCAGCCCCAGCATTTT. Translating it yields CSAREVDSNQPQHF.

This chain connects TRBV20-1 to TRBJ1-2; D is unresolved. The CDR3 is 13 amino acids. Per germline, CDR1 DFQATT and CDR2 SNEGSKA (reference sequence). V lost 1 base and J lost 4, with 10 bases in between. CDR3: CSARGETGYGYTF. The CDR3 coding sequence is TGCAGTGCTAGAGGCGAGACGGGCTATGGCTACACCTTC.

The CDR3, as DNA: TGCGCCAGCAGCTGGGGAGCGGCCAATGAGCAGTACTTC. The encoded protein is CASSWGAANEQYF. The V and J genes are TRBV5-1 and TRBJ2-4; the D gene is possibly TRBD2 (5 bases). V dropped 3 bases and J dropped 13 bases, with 17 bases sitting between them. CDR3 length equals 13 residues. Germline V CDR1 and CDR2: SGHRS, YFSETQ.

This clonotype was seen just once. J is TRBJ2-1 and V is TRBV11-3, with D possibly TRBD2 on 5 matching bases. Germline CDR1 and CDR2: SGHNT and YENEEA. Trimming pared 5 bases from V and 9 bases from J, leaving 14 bases between. The CDR3 consists of 13 residues. CDR3 loop: CASSAGVHGEQFF. CDR3 DNA sequence: TGTGCCAGCAGCGCCGGGGTTCACGGTGAGCAGTTCTTC.

This chain connects TRBV7-2 to TRBJ2-7; possible D gene TRBD2, 6 bases. Germline V gives CDR1 SGHTA, CDR2 FQGNSA. The CDR3 has 13 amino acids. The ends were cut back, 5 bases at V and 3 bases at J, with 11 bases in the middle. CDR3: CASSAGTYYEQYF. CDR3 bases: TGTGCCAGCAGCGCTGGGACTTACTACGAGCAGTACTTC.

This clonotype was found a few times. The chain recombines TRBV6-6 with TRBJ1-4; D uncertain. Trimming stripped 7 bases from V and 8 bases from J, with 8 bases between. The V gene's germline CDR1 is MNHNY and CDR2 SVGAGI (reference sequence). The CDR3 has 11 amino acids. CDR3 sequence reads: CASTPREKLFF. As DNA, the CDR3 is TGTGCCAGCACCCCCCGGGAAAAACTGTTTTTT.

The CDR3 sequence is CAIRSGDGTGELFF. The CDR3 DNA is TGTGCCATCAGGTCCGGGGATGGCACCGGGGAGCTGTTTTTT. The J gene is TRBJ2-2, the V gene TRBV10-3; TRBD2 is a possible D gene (5 bases). This CDR3 comprises 14 residues. Between the trimmed V and J ends, which lost 6 bases and 4 bases, there was a span of 12 bases. Germline loops: CDR1 ENHRY, CDR2 SYGVKD.

V and J are TRBV28 and TRBJ2-1; no clear D gene. The CDR3 is 13 amino acids. V was pared by 6 bases and J by 1 base, with 7 bases between. Germline V gene sequence: CDR1 MDHEN, CDR2 SYDVKM. The CDR3 DNA follows: TGTGCCAGCAGCGCCCTTTCCTACAATGAGCAGTTCTTC. This sequence encodes CASSALSYNEQFF.

This chain links TRBV5-5 with TRBJ2-7, with a possible D match to TRBD2 (5 bases). Germline V gives CDR1 SGHKS, CDR2 YYEKEE (reference sequence). The V gene lost 4 bases and the J gene lost 1 base, with 15 bases spanning the gap. CDR3 size: 15 residues. CDR3 sequence (DNA): TGTGCCAGCAGCCCGGACCCCGGGGTATCCTACGAGCAGTACTTC. It specifies CASSPDPGVSYEQYF.

V is TRBV28 and J is TRBJ2-7, with 7 bases identical to TRBD1. The J call may be wrong; the DNA end is better matched by TRBJ2-5. This CDR3 is 15 amino acids long. In germline, CDR1 is MDHEN, CDR2 SYDVKM. The CDR3 loop reads CASSSSLTGWETQYF. CDR3 bases: TGTGCCAGCAGTTCAAGCTTGACAGGGTGGGAGACCCAGTACTTC.

With respect to this clonotype: A read error may produce the germline difference seen at one junction end. V gene TRBV5-5 combines with J gene TRBJ2-7, with 7 positions matching TRBD1. The CDR3 runs to 19 residues. Germline loops: CDR1 SGHKS, CDR2 YYEKEE (reference sequence). The CDR3 protein is CASSEGPQILGQVHYKQYF. The CDR3 bases are TGTGCCAGCAGCGAAGGCCCTCAAATCTTAGGACAGGTCCACTACAAGCAGTACTTC. The whole variable domain, filled in from reference TRBV5-5 and TRBJ2-7, reads DAGVTQSPTHLIKTRGQQVTLRCSPISGHKSVSWYQQVLGQGPQFIFQYYEKEERGRGNFPDRFSARQFPNYSSELNVNALLLGDSALYLCASSEGPQILGQVHYKQYFGPGTRLTVT.

The V call is TRBV5-6, the J call TRBJ1-6, with unresolved D. V lost 2 bases and J lost 8, with 17 bases in between. The CDR3 is made up of 16 amino acids. CDR1 is SGHDT, CDR2 YYEEEE, per germline. CDR3 nucleotide sequence: TGTGCCAGCAGCTTACGGACTCTTAGCCACTATTCACCCCTCCACTTT. Translating gives CASSLRTLSHYSPLHF.

J is TRBJ1-1 and V is TRBV7-2, with D unresolved. The germline gives CDR1 SGHTA, CDR2 FQGNSA. The CDR3 consists of 13 residues. V was pared by 4 bases and J by 1 base, with 7 bases between. The CDR3: CASSSHQNTEAFF. For the CDR3, the DNA is TGTGCCAGCAGCTCCCATCAGAACACTGAAGCTTTCTTT.

In this sample, this clonotype turned up a few times. This chain connects TRBV12-3 or TRBV12-4 to TRBJ2-7; perhaps TRBD2 as D (6 bases). The CDR3 has 14 amino acids. V shed 11 bases and J shed 0 bases, with 17 bases lying between them. The CDR3 DNA reads as TGTGCCTCCCTCCGGGACTCGACCTCCTACGAGCAGTACTTC. This codes for CASLRDSTSYEQYF.

Of note for this clonotype: This may be a read error: a much more frequent sequence differs by one nucleotide. The rearrangement joins TRBV12-3 or TRBV12-4 to TRBJ2-7; D uncertain. There are 14 residues in the CDR3. The CDR3 DNA is TGTGCCTGCAGTTTTAGGGCCCCGTTTGGGGAGCAGTACTTC. It codes for CACSFRAPFGEQYF.

The genes are TRBV5-6 and TRBJ1-4, with 8 bases fitting TRBD1. V trimming: 1 base; J trimming: 8 bases; junction bases outside the gene matches: 7. Germline values: CDR1 SGHDT, CDR2 YYEEEE. The CDR3 has 15 residues. The DNA for the CDR3 is TGTGCCAGCAGCTTGTCTGGACAGGGCTTCGAAAAACTGTTTTTT. It codes for CASSLSGQGFEKLFF. Full variable domain (outside the CDR3, taken from reference TRBV5-6 and TRBJ1-4): DAGVTQSPTHLIKTRGQQVTLRCSPKSGHDTVSWYQQALGQGPQFIFQYYEEEERQRGNFPDRFSGHQFPNYSSELNVNALLLGDSALYLCASSLSGQGFEKLFFGSGTQLSVL.

The chain employs TRBV9 and TRBJ2-7, with TRBD1 matching over 7 bases. The CDR3 has 14 amino acids. The V and J ends lost 7 bases and 0 bases, in that order; junction bases with no gene match: 7. From germline, CDR1 is SGDLS and CDR2 YYNGEE. As DNA, the CDR3 is TGTGCCAGCGGCGACAGGGAGAGCTCCTACGAGCAGTACTTC. Protein sequence: CASGDRESSYEQYF.

This clonotype was picked up a small number of times. This sequence joins TRBV2 and TRBJ2-3; D unclear. Germline-derived CDR1 and CDR2 are SNHLY and FYNNEI. Trimming took off 1 base at V and 2 bases at J, with 7 bases between the two ends. CDR3 length: 14 residues. CDR3 DNA sequence: TGTGCCAGCAGTGAAGGGCAGGCCACAGATACGCAGTATTTT. This encodes CASSEGQATDTQYF.

The chain recombines TRBV3-1 with TRBJ2-4; D remains ambiguous. V lost 3 bases, J lost 0 bases, and 12 bases lay in between. Per the germline V gene, CDR1 is LGHDT and CDR2 is YNNKEL (reference sequence). There are 16 residues in the CDR3. CDR3 loop: CASSHTRSLAKNIQYF. The CDR3 DNA sequence: TGTGCCAGCAGCCATACCCGTTCTCTAGCCAAAAACATTCAGTACTTC.